This passage covers 4 T cell receptor beta chains from one sample sequenced in a study of cytomegalovirus exposure and HLA in healthy donors. Here immunoSEQ multiplex PCR was the method, and the copy in TCRdb shows in-frame clones only, minus some. The sample records 120,000 or so clones, roughly nine tenths being singletons. Specimen: PBMCs. The receptors here all came from a young woman in good health and CMV-seronegative.

There are many counts of this clone. The J gene is TRBJ2-7, the V gene TRBV15; 12 nucleotides match TRBD1. The CDR3 totals 16 residues. CDR1 is LNHNV, CDR2 YYDKDF, per germline (reference sequence). Germline trimming cut 0 bases from V and 7 bases from J; bases unmatched to any gene: 7. In nucleotides, the CDR3 is TGTGCCACCAGCAGAGAAACGGGGACAGGGGGCGTAGAGCAGTACTTC. Its translation is CATSRETGTGGVEQYF.

The chain has TRBV18 and TRBJ2-1, with TRBD2 matching over 10 bases. The CDR3 covers 15 residues. The J segment lost 9 bases and the V segment lost 3 bases, leaving 8 bases of the junction unmatched. Germline CDR1 KGHSH, CDR2 LQKENI. Here the CDR3 reads CASSPVTSGFIEQFF. In DNA, the CDR3 is TGTGCCAGCTCACCGGTGACTAGCGGGTTTATTGAGCAGTTCTTC. Drawing the rest from reference TRBV18 and TRBJ2-1, the complete variable domain is NAGVMQNPRHLVRRRGQEARLRCSPMKGHSHVYWYRQLPEEGLKFMVYLQKENIIDESGMPKERFSAEFPKEGPSILRIQQVVRGDSAAYFCASSPVTSGFIEQFFGPGTRLTVL.

The chain is built from TRBV9 and TRBJ2-3; D not certain. The CDR3 spans 12 residues. The germline V gene encodes CDR1 SGDLS and CDR2 YYNGEE. Between the trimmed V and J ends, which lost 0 bases and 6 bases, there was a span of 5 bases. The CDR3, as DNA: TGTGCCAGCAGCGTAGAACAGGATACGCAGTATTTT. It translates to CASSVEQDTQYF.

The rearrangement joins TRBV2 to TRBJ2-2, with 7 nucleotides matching TRBD1. CDR3 length equals 15 residues. V lost 1 base to trimming and J lost 4 bases; unmatched junction nucleotides: 3. Germline V gene lookup returns CDR1 SNHLY and CDR2 FYNNEI. Written as DNA, the CDR3 is TGTGCCAGCAGTGAAGAGTACAGGGGCACCGGGGAGCTGTTTTTT. Its protein is CASSEEYRGTGELFF.